The next 31 T cell receptor beta chains were all read from a single sample in a study of patients and donors after allogeneic stem cell transplantation. TCRdb processed the RT-PCR reads anew with MiXCR; each CDR3 protein has one entry. The profile shows roughly 230,000 distinct CDR3 sequences, 13% to 15% of them singletons. Specimen: blood, either unsorted or a sorted T cell fraction (not recorded which). These receptors were taken from a human donor who was either an allogeneic HSCT recipient or a stem cell or donor lymphocyte infusion donor (not recorded which). It is not recorded whose cells these are; they may come from a transplant donor.

This clonotype showed up many times. The gene calls are TRBV20-1 and TRBJ1-1, with D hard to call. V lost 3 bases and J 1 base, leaving 6 bases between the germline ends. The CDR3 is 12 amino acids. Per germline, CDR1 DFQATT and CDR2 SNEGSKA (reference sequence). CDR3 DNA: TGCAGTGCTAGCGAGAGGAACACTGAAGCTTTCTTT. Residues: CSASERNTEAFF.

Only a few counts were recorded for this clonotype. The chain is built from TRBV9 and TRBJ1-2, with a weak D call TRBD1 (6 bases). Germline V gene lookup returns CDR1 SGDLS and CDR2 YYNGEE. The CDR3 loop spans 15 amino acids. Trimming took off 0 bases at V and 6 bases at J, with 15 bases between the two ends. The CDR3 sequence: CASSVEVQGRNGYTF. The CDR3, as DNA: TGTGCCAGCAGCGTAGAAGTACAGGGTAGGAATGGCTACACCTTC.

This clonotype was detected only a few times. V and J are TRBV14 and TRBJ2-1, with D unclear. V was trimmed by 1 base and J by 8 bases, leaving 12 bases between them. In germline, CDR1 is SGHDN, CDR2 FVKESK. The CDR3 spans 14 residues. In DNA, the CDR3 is TGTGCCAGCAGCCAAGCTGACTTTTTGGATGAGCAGTTCTTC. Translated: CASSQADFLDEQFF. Complete variable domain (other parts from reference TRBV14 and TRBJ2-1): EAGVTQFPSHSVIEKGQTVTLRCDPISGHDNLYWYRRVMGKEIKFLLHFVKESKQDESGMPNNRFLAERTGGTYSTLKVQPAELEDSGVYFCASSQADFLDEQFFGPGTRLTVL.

This rearrangement joins TRBV6-1 to TRBJ2-5, with D possibly being TRBD1 or TRBD2 (5 bases each). CDR3 size: 15 residues. V was shortened by 2 bases and J by 3 bases, with 13 bases between the two germline ends. Germline loops: CDR1 MNHNS, CDR2 SASEGT. For the CDR3, the DNA is TGTGCCAGCAGTGAACCCTGGGACGTAAAAGAGACCCAGTACTTC. It is translated as CASSEPWDVKETQYF.

A few counts support this clonotype. CDR3 bases: TGCGCCAGCAGGGGTTCCGAACTAGCGGGAGCCCCCACCGGGGAGCTGTTTTTT. Its translation is CASRGSELAGAPTGELFF. The chain links TRBV5-1 to TRBJ2-2; 11 nucleotides align to TRBD2. The CDR3 totals 18 residues. Germline V gives CDR1 SGHRS, CDR2 YFSETQ. Trimming took 5 bases from V and 4 from J; bases not matched to a gene: 13.

This clonotype was counted ten times or more. The chain uses TRBV15 and TRBJ2-2; 9 positions match TRBD1. The CDR3 runs to 16 residues. CDR1 and CDR2 from the germline V gene are LNHNV and YYDKDF (reference sequence). The V and J ends lost 3 bases and 1 base, in that order; junction bases with no gene match: 3. CDR3 nucleotides: TGTGCCACCAGCAGGGACAGGGGTGAGAACACCGGGGAGCTGTTTTTT. Protein: CATSRDRGENTGELFF.

The J gene is TRBJ2-3, the V gene TRBV29-1, with a weak D call TRBD2 (6 bases). CDR3 length: 13 amino acids. Trimming left V 8 bases short and J 0 bases short, with 12 bases between. Germline V gene sequence: CDR1 SQVTM, CDR2 ANQGSEA. The CDR3 is CSPSGPSTDTQYF. DNA of the CDR3: TGCAGCCCCAGCGGGCCTAGCACAGATACGCAGTATTTT.

This clonotype was observed a few times. This chain uses TRBV4-2 with TRBJ2-4; TRBD2 aligns across 8 bases. The V gene's germline CDR1 is LGHNA and CDR2 YNFKEQ. CDR3 length: 16 amino acids. V lost 0 bases and J lost 7; bases outside the gene matches: 8. As DNA, the CDR3 is TGTGCCAGCAGCCAAGAGATACGGGGGGGCCTCAACATTCAGTACTTC. This translates into CASSQEIRGGLNIQYF.

The chain combines TRBV7-2 with TRBJ2-7, with 9 bases matching TRBD2. CDR3 length: 16 amino acids. CDR1 is SGHTA, CDR2 FQGNSA, per germline. The V segment lost 5 bases and the J segment 0 bases; nucleotides outside the gene matches: 8. Written as DNA, the CDR3 is TGTGCCAGCAGCCCCGAGAGCGGGAGGAGCTCCTACGAGCAGTACTTC. This codes for CASSPESGRSSYEQYF. Together with reference TRBV7-2 and TRBJ2-7, the CDR3 gives the full variable domain: GAGVSQSPSNKVTEKGKDVELRCDPISGHTALYWYRQSLGQGLEFLIYFQGNSAPDKSGLPSDRFSAERTGGSVSTLTIQRTQQEDSAVYLCASSPESGRSSYEQYFGPGTRLTVT.

This clonotype was found many times. The chain is built from TRBV30 and TRBJ2-3; no clear D gene. CDR3 length equals 11 residues. Trimming pared 0 bases from V and 10 bases from J, leaving 8 bases between. Germline lookup yields CDR1 GTSNPN and CDR2 SVGIG (reference sequence). The chain's CDR3 is CAWSVSKAQYF. The CDR3 DNA reads TGTGCCTGGAGTGTAAGCAAGGCGCAGTATTTT. The full variable domain, its missing parts supplied by reference TRBV30 and TRBJ2-3, is SQTIHQWPATLVQPVGSPLSLECTVEGTSNPNLYWYRQAAGRGLQLLFYSVGIGQISSEVPQNLSASRPQDRQFILSSKKLLLSDSGFYLCAWSVSKAQYFGPGTRLTVL.

The sample holds many counts of this clonotype. The chain carries TRBV6-5 and TRBJ1-1, with 7 nucleotides matching TRBD1. The CDR3 contains 16 residues. Germline CDR1 reads MNHEY; CDR2 reads SVGAGI. V shed 4 bases, J shed 1 base, and the junction held 9 bases outside the gene matches. The CDR3: CASSSTGRGWNTEAFF. CDR3 nucleotides: TGTGCCAGCAGTTCGACAGGGCGGGGATGGAACACTGAAGCTTTCTTT.

This clonotype was detected only a few times. V is TRBV2 and J is TRBJ2-7; 7 positions agree with TRBD1. This CDR3 has 12 residues. V trimming: 5 bases; J trimming: 4 bases; junction bases outside the gene matches: 2. The V gene's germline CDR1 is SNHLY and CDR2 FYNNEI. CDR3 DNA sequence: TGTGCCAGCAGTACACAGGGGTACGAGCAGTACTTC. Translating gives CASSTQGYEQYF.

The chain combines TRBV7-9 with TRBJ2-5; D could derive from TRBD1 or TRBD2 (6 bases each). Germline assignment: CDR1 SEHNR and CDR2 FQNEAQ (reference sequence). CDR3 size: 14 residues. Trimming removed 7 bases from V and 4 bases from J, with 16 bases in between. CDR3 coding DNA: TGTGCCAGCACCGAGGTCGGGGGCGTAGAGACCCAGTACTTC. Translated: CASTEVGGVETQYF.

This clonotype was seen a few times. The V gene is TRBV2, the J gene TRBJ1-5; 11 bases align to TRBD1. Looked up from germline, CDR1 is SNHLY and CDR2 is FYNNEI. V shed 6 bases, J shed 1 base, and the junction held 11 bases outside the gene matches. This CDR3 has 18 residues. Written as DNA, the CDR3 is TGTGCCAGCAGCCAAACGCCGGGACAGGGGGTAAGCAATCAGCCCCAGCATTTT. Its translation is CASSQTPGQGVSNQPQHF.

This clonotype was picked up a small number of times. The chain employs TRBV9 and TRBJ2-5, with TRBD2 identical over 9 bases. The CDR3 runs to 16 residues. V shed 0 bases and J 5 bases; nucleotides not matched to a gene: 8. CDR1 and CDR2 (germline): SGDLS, YYNGEE. CDR3 sequence (DNA): TGTGCCAGCAGCGTAGGGGGCGGGGGGGCCAGGGAGACCCAGTACTTC. Encoded protein: CASSVGGGGARETQYF.

This clonotype was counted a few times. The rearrangement joins TRBV12-3 or TRBV12-4 to TRBJ1-2, with unresolved D. Between the trimmed V and J ends, which lost 8 bases and 7 bases, there was a span of 17 bases. This CDR3 has 13 amino acids. CDR3 sequence (DNA): TGTGCCAGCGAGAGGCGGGGAGAACGTGGCTACACCTTC. This encodes CASERRGERGYTF.

This clonotype occurred many times. CDR3 DNA: TGTGCCAGTATAGGGACTAGCGGGATCGGTGAGCAGTTCTTC. The encoded protein is CASIGTSGIGEQFF. This chain links TRBV19 with TRBJ2-1; 13 nucleotides agree with TRBD2. The junction had 6 bases not matched to a gene; V was cut back by 7 bases and J by 9 bases. Germline V gene data show CDR1 as LNHDA and CDR2 as SQIVND (reference sequence). The CDR3 is made up of 14 amino acids.

This clonotype was detected many times. The CDR3 loop reads CASSILGGTTEAFF. Here the CDR3 DNA reads TGTGCCAGCAGCATTTTGGGGGGAACCACTGAAGCTTTCTTT. The rearrangement joins TRBV3-1 to TRBJ1-1, with D perhaps TRBD1 (5 bases). The germline V and J ends were trimmed by 5 bases and 4 bases, with 14 bases remaining between them. The germline CDR1 and CDR2 sequences are LGHDT and YNNKEL (reference sequence). The CDR3 has 14 amino acids. Complete variable domain (other parts from reference TRBV3-1 and TRBJ1-1): DTAVSQTPKYLVTQMGNDKSIKCEQNLGHDTMYWYKQDSKKFLKIMFSYNNKELIINETVPNRFSPKSPDKAHLNLHINSLELGDSAVYFCASSILGGTTEAFFGQGTRLTVV.

This clonotype appeared many times. The genes are TRBV29-1 and TRBJ2-3; D uncertain. V lost 4 bases and J 2 bases, leaving 7 bases between the germline ends. Looked up from germline, CDR1 is SQVTM and CDR2 is ANQGSEA. This CDR3 has 12 amino acids. DNA for the CDR3: TGCAGCGTTGGTCAGATCACAGATACGCAGTATTTT. The encoded protein is CSVGQITDTQYF.

J is TRBJ2-3 and V is TRBV11-3; unclear D gene. Germline loops: CDR1 SGHNT, CDR2 YENEEA. Trimming took 1 base from V and 8 from J, leaving 7 bases between them. The CDR3 contains 12 residues. The CDR3 protein is CASSLGRATQYF. CDR3 nucleotide sequence: TGTGCCAGCAGCTTAGGGCGTGCTACGCAGTATTTT.

This clonotype was counted at least ten times. The chain recombines TRBV28 with TRBJ1-2; 8 nucleotides align to TRBD1. Germline trimming cut 5 bases from V and 7 bases from J; bases unmatched to any gene: 9. From germline, CDR1 is MDHEN and CDR2 SYDVKM. The CDR3 runs to 14 residues. The CDR3: CASSLLQGAFGYTF. In DNA form, the CDR3 reads TGTGCCAGCAGTCTATTGCAGGGGGCCTTTGGCTACACCTTC.

This clonotype has a count of ten or more. This chain joins TRBV20-1 and TRBJ2-7; no definite D call. This CDR3 spans 11 amino acids. Germline assignment: CDR1 DFQATT and CDR2 SNEGSKA (reference sequence). The CDR3 nucleotides are TGCAGCCCCGCCAGCTCCTACGAGCAGTACTTC. Its protein is CSPASSYEQYF.

This clonotype was seen repeatedly, ten times or more. The chain carries TRBV29-1 and TRBJ1-2; D ambiguous. CDR3 size: 12 residues. Trimming removed 6 bases from V and 4 bases from J, with 12 bases in between. Germline V lookup: CDR1 SQVTM, CDR2 ANQGSEA. The CDR3 sequence is CSVTDVGYGYTF. In nucleotides, the CDR3 is TGCAGCGTAACCGACGTTGGCTATGGCTACACCTTC.

In its sample, this clonotype was seen a few times. The rearrangement uses TRBV7-2 and TRBJ2-7, with TRBD2 matching over 10 bases. This CDR3 contains 15 residues. Germline V gives CDR1 SGHTA, CDR2 FQGNSA. The V and J ends lost 5 bases and 5 bases, in that order; junction bases with no gene match: 9. The DNA of the CDR3 is TGTGCCAGCAGCCCTCTAGCGGGGGCCACCCACGAGCAGTACTTC. Translation gives CASSPLAGATHEQYF.

The chain couples TRBV5-1 to TRBJ1-6, with a possible D match to TRBD1 (5 bases). Per the germline V gene, CDR1 is SGHRS and CDR2 is YFSETQ. Trimming took 0 bases from V and 10 from J, leaving 8 bases between them. CDR3 length: 13 residues. As DNA, the CDR3 is TGCGCCAGCAGCTTGGGTAGGGACTCACCCCTCCACTTT. Its protein product is CASSLGRDSPLHF. Full variable domain (remainder filled in from reference TRBV5-1 and TRBJ1-6): KAGVTQTPRYLIKTRGQQVTLSCSPISGHRSVSWYQQTPGQGLQFLFEYFSETQRNKGNFPGRFSGRQFSNSRSEMNVSTLELGDSALYLCASSLGRDSPLHFGNGTRLTVT.

This rearrangement joins TRBV27 to TRBJ1-3; 9 bases agree with TRBD1. V shed 6 bases and J 7 bases; nucleotides not matched to a gene: 7. Germline assignment: CDR1 MNHEY and CDR2 SMNVEV (reference sequence). CDR3 size: 14 residues. The CDR3 DNA sequence: TGTGCCAGCAGCGGCCGGGACAGGGCGAACACCATATATTTT. Encoded protein: CASSGRDRANTIYF.

A few counts support this clonotype. The chain recombines TRBV18 with TRBJ1-1, with unresolved D. V dropped 4 bases and J dropped 2 bases, with 11 bases sitting between them. There are 14 residues in the CDR3. From germline, CDR1 is KGHSH and CDR2 LQKENI. The CDR3 loop is CASSQGTDNTEAFF. Here the CDR3 DNA reads TGTGCCAGCTCACAGGGAACAGATAACACTGAAGCTTTCTTT.

V gene TRBV20-1 combines with J gene TRBJ1-2; D is unresolved. V was cut by 0 bases and J by 5 bases, with 13 bases left in between. Germline V gives CDR1 DFQATT, CDR2 SNEGSKA (reference sequence). CDR3 length: 14 residues. For the CDR3, the DNA is TGCAGTGCTAGAGATTTAACAGTGTGGTATGGCTACACCTTC. It yields the protein CSARDLTVWYGYTF.

This clonotype was observed at least ten times. The V call is TRBV6-6, the J call TRBJ1-2; no reliable D call. Germline V gives CDR1 MNHNY, CDR2 SVGAGI (reference sequence). The CDR3 contains 11 residues. V was cut by 6 bases and J by 3 bases, with 5 bases left in between. This CDR3 is CASSADYGYTF. The CDR3 DNA sequence: TGTGCCAGCAGCGCGGACTATGGCTACACCTTC.

This clonotype appeared a few times. The rearrangement uses TRBV21-1 and TRBJ2-2; TRBD2, as called in the table, went unchecked against the DNA. TRBV21-1 is assigned pseudogene status. This CDR3 is 12 amino acids long. In DNA form, the CDR3 reads TGTGCCAGCAGCACTAGCGCCGGGGAGCTGTTTTTT. It encodes CASSTSAGELFF.

Many counts were recorded for this clonotype. At one end the junction does not follow the germline gene, possibly because of a read error. This chain joins TRBV7-7 and TRBJ2-3, with a tentative D call TRBD2 (6 bases). CDR1 is SSHAT and CDR2 is FNYEAQ in the germline V gene (reference sequence). This CDR3 is 14 amino acids long. As DNA, the CDR3 is TGTGCTAGCAGCTCGACTAGGGTCGCGGATACGCAGTATTTT. Translation: CASSSTRVADTQYF.